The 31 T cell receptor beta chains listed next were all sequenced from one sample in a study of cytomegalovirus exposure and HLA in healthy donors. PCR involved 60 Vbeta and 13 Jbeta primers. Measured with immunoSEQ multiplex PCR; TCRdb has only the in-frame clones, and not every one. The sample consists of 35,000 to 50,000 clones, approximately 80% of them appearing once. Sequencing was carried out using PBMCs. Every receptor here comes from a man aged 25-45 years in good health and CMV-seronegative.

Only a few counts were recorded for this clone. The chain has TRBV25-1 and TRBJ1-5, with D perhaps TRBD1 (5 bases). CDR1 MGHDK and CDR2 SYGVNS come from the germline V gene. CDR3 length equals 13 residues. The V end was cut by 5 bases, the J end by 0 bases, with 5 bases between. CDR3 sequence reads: CASSRGSNQPQHF. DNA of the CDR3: TGTGCCAGCAGTAGGGGTAGCAATCAGCCCCAGCATTTT. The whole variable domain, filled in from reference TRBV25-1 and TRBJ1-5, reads EADIYQTPRYLVIGTGKKITLECSQTMGHDKMYWYQQDPGMELHLIHYSYGVNSTEKGDLSSESTVSRIRTEHFPLTLESARPSHTSQYLCASSRGSNQPQHFGDGTRLSIL.

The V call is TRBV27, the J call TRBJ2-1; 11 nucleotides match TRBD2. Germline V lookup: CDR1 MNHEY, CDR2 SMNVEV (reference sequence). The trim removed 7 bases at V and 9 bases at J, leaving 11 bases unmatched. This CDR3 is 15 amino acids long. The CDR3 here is CASIGLAGGRGEQFF. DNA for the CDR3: TGTGCCAGCATCGGCCTAGCGGGGGGACGTGGTGAGCAGTTCTTC.

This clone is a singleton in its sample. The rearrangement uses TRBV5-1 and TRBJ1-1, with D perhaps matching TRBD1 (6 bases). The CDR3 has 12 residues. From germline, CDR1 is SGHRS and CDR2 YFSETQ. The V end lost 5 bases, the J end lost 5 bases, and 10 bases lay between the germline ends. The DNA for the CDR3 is TGCGCCAGCAGGGGGACAACGACTGAAGCTTTCTTT. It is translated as CASRGTTTEAFF.

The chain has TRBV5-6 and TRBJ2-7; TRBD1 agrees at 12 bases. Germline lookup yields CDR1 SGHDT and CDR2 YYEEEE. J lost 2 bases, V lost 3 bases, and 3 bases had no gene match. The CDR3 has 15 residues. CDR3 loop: CASSSGQGATYEQYF. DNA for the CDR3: TGTGCCAGCAGCTCGGGACAGGGGGCGACCTACGAGCAGTACTTC.

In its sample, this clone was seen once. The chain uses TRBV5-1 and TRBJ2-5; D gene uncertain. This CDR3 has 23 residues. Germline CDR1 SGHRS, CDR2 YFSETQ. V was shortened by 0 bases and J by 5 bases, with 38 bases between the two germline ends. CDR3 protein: CASSLARESQNTGLVALLETQYF. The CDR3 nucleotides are TGCGCCAGCAGCTTGGCCCGTGAGTCCCAGAATACGGGTCTAGTAGCTTTACTTGAGACCCAGTACTTC.

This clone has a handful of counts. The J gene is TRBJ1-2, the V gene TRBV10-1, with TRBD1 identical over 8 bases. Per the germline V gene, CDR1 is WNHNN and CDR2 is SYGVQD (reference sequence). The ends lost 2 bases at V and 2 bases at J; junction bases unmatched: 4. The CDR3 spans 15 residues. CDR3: CASSENRGINYGYTF. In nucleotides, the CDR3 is TGCGCCAGCAGTGAGAACAGGGGGATAAACTATGGCTACACCTTC.

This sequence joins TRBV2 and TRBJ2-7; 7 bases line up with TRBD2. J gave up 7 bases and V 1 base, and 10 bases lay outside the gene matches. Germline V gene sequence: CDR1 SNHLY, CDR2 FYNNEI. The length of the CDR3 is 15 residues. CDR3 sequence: CASSEVRGVGEEQYF. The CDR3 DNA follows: TGTGCCAGCAGTGAAGTCCGGGGGGTGGGTGAAGAGCAGTACTTC.

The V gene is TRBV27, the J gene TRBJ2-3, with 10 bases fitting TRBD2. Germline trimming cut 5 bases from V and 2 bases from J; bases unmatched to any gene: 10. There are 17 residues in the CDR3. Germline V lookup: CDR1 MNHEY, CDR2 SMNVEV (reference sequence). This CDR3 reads CASSPGRTSGLTDTQYF. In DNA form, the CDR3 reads TGTGCCAGCAGTCCTGGGCGGACTAGCGGCCTCACAGATACGCAGTATTTT.

In nucleotides, the CDR3 is TGTGCCAGCAGCGAGAGACAGTTTTCACCCCTCCACTTT. Translation gives CASSERQFSPLHF. V usage is TRBV7-2 and J usage is TRBJ1-6, with D tentatively TRBD1 (5 bases). The CDR3 spans 13 residues. V was cut by 5 bases and J by 9 bases, with 11 bases left in between. Germline V gene sequence: CDR1 SGHTA, CDR2 FQGNSA.

CDR3 nucleotide sequence: TGTTTTAGCAAGCAAAAGACGGCATACGAGCAGTACTTC. Amino acid sequence: CFSKQKTAYEQYF. The V gene is TRBV7-8, the J gene TRBJ2-7; D is unresolved. The CDR3 runs 13 residues. Germline CDR1 SGHVS, CDR2 FQNEAQ.

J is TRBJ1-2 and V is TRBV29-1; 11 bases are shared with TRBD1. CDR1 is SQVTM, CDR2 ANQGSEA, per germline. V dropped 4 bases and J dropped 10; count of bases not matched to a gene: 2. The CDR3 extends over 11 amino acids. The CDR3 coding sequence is TGCAGCGTTGGGACAGGGGGCGTCTACACCTTC. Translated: CSVGTGGVYTF.

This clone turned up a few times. CDR3 region: CVTSGRNTGELFF. In DNA form, the CDR3 reads TGTGTAACTAGCGGGAGGAACACCGGGGAGCTGTTTTTT. The V call is TRBV28, the J call TRBJ2-2; 11 bases match TRBD2. The V gene's germline CDR1 is MDHEN and CDR2 SYDVKM. The CDR3 sequence is 13 residues long.

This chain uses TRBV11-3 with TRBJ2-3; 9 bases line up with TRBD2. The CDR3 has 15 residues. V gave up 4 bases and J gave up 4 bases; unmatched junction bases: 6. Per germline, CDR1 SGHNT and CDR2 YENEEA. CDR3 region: CASSSYAGGPDTQYF. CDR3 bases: TGTGCCAGCAGCTCATATGCGGGAGGGCCAGATACGCAGTATTTT.

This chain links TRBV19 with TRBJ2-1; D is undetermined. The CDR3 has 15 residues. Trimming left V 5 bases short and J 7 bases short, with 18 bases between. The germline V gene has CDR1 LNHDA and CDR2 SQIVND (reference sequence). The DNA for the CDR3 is TGTGCCAGTAGTTCCCGTAGTCTAAATTTTAATGAGCAGTTCTTC. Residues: CASSSRSLNFNEQFF.

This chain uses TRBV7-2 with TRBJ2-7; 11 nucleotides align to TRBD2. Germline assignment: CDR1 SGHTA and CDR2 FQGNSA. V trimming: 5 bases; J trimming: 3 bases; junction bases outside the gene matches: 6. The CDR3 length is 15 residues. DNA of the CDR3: TGTGCCAGCAGCGGGGGACTAGCGGCAAACTACGAGCAGTACTTC. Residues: CASSGGLAANYEQYF.

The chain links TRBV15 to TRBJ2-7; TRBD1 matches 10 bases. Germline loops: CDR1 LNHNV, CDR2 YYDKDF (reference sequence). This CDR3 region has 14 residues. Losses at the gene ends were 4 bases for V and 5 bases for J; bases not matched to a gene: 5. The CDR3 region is CATSTGTGVHEQYF. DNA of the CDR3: TGTGCCACCAGCACCGGGACAGGGGTCCACGAGCAGTACTTC.

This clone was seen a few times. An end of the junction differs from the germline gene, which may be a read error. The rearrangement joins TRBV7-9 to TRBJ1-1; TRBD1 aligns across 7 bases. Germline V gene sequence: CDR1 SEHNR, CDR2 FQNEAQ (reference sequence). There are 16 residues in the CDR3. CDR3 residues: CSSSPHTGTANTEAFF. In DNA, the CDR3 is TGTTCCAGCAGCCCCCATACCGGGACAGCAAACACTGAAGCTTTCTTT.

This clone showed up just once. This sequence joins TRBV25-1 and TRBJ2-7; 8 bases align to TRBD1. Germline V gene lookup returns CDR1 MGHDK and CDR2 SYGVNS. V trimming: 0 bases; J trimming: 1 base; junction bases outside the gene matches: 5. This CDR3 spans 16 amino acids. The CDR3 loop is CASSEYPGQGSYEQYF. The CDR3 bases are TGTGCCAGCAGTGAATATCCAGGACAGGGTTCCTACGAGCAGTACTTC.

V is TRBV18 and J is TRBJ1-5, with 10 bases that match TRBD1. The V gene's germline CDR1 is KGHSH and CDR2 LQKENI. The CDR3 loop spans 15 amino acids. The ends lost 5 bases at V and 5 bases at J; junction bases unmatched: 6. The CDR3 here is CASSKDRGLDQPQHF. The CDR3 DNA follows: TGTGCCAGCTCAAAAGACAGGGGGCTGGATCAGCCCCAGCATTTT. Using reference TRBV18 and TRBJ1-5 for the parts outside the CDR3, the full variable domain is NAGVMQNPRHLVRRRGQEARLRCSPMKGHSHVYWYRQLPEEGLKFMVYLQKENIIDESGMPKERFSAEFPKEGPSILRIQQVVRGDSAAYFCASSKDRGLDQPQHFGDGTRLSIL.

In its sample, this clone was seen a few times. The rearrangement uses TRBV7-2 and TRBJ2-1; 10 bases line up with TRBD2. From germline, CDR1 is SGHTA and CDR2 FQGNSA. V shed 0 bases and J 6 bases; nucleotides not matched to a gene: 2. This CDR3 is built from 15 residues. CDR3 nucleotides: TGTGCCAGCAGCTTAGCGGCTAGCGGGAGCAATGAGCAGTTCTTC. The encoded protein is CASSLAASGSNEQFF.

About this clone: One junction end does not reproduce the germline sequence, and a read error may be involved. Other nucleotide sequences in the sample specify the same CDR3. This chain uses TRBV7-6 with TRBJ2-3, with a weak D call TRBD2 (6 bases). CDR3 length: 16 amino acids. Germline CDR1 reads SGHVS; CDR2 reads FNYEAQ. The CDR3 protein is CASSLKFGGGTDTQYF. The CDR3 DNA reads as TGCGCCAGCAGCTTGAAGTTTGGCGGGGGCACAGATACGCAGTATTTT.

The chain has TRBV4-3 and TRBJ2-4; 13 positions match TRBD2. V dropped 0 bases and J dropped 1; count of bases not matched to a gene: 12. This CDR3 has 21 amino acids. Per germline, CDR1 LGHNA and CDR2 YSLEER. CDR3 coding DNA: TGCGCCAGCAGCCAAGAAGGGTTCGGACTAGCGGGAGAAGGGGCCAAAAACATTCAGTACTTC. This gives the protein CASSQEGFGLAGEGAKNIQYF.

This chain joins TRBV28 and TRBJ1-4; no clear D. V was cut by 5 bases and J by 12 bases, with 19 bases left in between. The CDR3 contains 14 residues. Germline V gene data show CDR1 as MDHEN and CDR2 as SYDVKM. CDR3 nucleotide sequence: TGTGCCAGCAGTGCCGGGTCTTTTCGAAACCAACTGTTTTTT. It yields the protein CASSAGSFRNQLFF.

The CDR3 spells CASSYSGVGANVLTF. In DNA, the CDR3 is TGTGCCAGCAGTTACTCAGGGGTAGGGGCCAACGTCCTGACTTTC. V usage is TRBV6-5 and J usage is TRBJ2-6; a possible D gene is TRBD1 (5 bases). V lost 0 bases to trimming and J lost 4 bases, with 7 bases between them. The CDR3 runs 15 residues. The germline V gene encodes CDR1 MNHEY and CDR2 SVGAGI.

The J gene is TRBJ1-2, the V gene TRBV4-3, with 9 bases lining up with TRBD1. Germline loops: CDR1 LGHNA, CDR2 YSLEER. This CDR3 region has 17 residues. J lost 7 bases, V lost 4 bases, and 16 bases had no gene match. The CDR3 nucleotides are TGCGCCAGCAGCCCAGAGGGGGACAGGGATCGTTCGTTTGGCTACACCTTC. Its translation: CASSPEGDRDRSFGYTF.

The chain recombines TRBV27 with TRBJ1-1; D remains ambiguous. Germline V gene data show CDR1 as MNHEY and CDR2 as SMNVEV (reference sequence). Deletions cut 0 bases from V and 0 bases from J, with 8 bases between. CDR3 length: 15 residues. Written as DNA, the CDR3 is TGTGCCAGCAGTTTATCGGGGAGGATGAACACTGAAGCTTTCTTT. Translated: CASSLSGRMNTEAFF.

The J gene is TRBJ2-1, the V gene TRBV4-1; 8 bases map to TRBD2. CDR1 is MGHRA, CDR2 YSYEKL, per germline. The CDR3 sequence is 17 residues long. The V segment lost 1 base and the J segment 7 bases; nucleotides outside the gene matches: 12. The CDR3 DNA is TGCGCCAGCAGCCAAGTGGATAGCGGGAAGGGGCAAAATGAGCAGTTCTTC. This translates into CASSQVDSGKGQNEQFF.

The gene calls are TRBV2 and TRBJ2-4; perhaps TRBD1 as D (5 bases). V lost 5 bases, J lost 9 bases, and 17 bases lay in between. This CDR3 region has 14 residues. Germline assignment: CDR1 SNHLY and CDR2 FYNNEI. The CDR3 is CASSSDSKQGIQYF. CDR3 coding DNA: TGTGCCAGCAGTTCCGACTCCAAGCAGGGCATTCAGTACTTC. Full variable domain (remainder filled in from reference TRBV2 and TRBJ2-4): EPEVTQTPSHQVTQMGQEVILRCVPISNHLYFYWYRQILGQKVEFLVSFYNNEISEKSEIFDDQFSVERPDGSNFTLKIRSTKLEDSAMYFCASSSDSKQGIQYFGAGTRLSVL.

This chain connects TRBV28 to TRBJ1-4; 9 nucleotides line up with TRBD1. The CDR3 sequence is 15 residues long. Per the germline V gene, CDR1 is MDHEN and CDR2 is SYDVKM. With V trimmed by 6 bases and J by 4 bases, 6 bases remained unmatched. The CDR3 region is CASREGQGINEKLFF. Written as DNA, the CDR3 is TGTGCCAGCAGGGAAGGACAGGGGATTAATGAAAAACTGTTTTTT.

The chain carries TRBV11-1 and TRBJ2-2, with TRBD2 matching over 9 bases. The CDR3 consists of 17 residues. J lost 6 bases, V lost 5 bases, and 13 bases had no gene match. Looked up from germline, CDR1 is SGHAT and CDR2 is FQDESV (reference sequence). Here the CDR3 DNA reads TGTGCCAGCAGCCACCCTAGCTTAGCGGGAGCCCCCGGGGAGCTGTTTTTT. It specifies CASSHPSLAGAPGELFF. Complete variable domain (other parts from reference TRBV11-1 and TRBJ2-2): EAEVAQSPRYKITEKSQAVAFWCDPISGHATLYWYRQILGQGPELLVQFQDESVVDDSQLPKDRFSAERLKGVDSTLKIQPAELGDSAMYLCASSHPSLAGAPGELFFGEGSRLTVL.

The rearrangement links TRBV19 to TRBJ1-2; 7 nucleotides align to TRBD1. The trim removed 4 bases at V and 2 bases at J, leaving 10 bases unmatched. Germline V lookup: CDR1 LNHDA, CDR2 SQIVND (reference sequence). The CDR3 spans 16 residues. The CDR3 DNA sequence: TGTGCCAGTAGTACCCAACCGGGACAGAAAAACTATGGCTACACCTTC. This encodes CASSTQPGQKNYGYTF. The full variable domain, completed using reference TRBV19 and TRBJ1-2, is DGGITQSPKYLFRKEGQNVTLSCEQNLNHDAMYWYRQDPGQGLRLIYYSQIVNDFQKGDIAEGYSVSREKKESFPLTVTSAQKNPTAFYLCASSTQPGQKNYGYTFGSGTRLTVV.